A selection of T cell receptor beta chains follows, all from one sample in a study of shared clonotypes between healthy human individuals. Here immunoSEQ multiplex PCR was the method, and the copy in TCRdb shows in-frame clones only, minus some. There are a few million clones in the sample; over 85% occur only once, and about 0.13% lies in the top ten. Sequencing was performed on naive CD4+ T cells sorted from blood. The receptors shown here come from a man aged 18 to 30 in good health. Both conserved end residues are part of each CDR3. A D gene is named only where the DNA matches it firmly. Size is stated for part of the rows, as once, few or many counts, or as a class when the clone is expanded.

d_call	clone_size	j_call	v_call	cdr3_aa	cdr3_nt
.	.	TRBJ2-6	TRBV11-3	CASSQGVSGANVLTF	TGTGCCAGCAGCCAAGGGGTCTCTGGGGCCAACGTCCTGACTTTC
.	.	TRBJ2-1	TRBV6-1	CASTGVTNEQFF	TGTGCCAGCACCGGGGTAACCAATGAGCAGTTCTTC
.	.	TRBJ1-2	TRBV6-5	CATSGGGLDYGYTF	TGTGCCACCTCGGGGGGGGGCCTCGACTATGGCTACACCTTC
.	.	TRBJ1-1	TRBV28	CASSVGIRNTEAFF	TGTGCCAGCAGTGTCGGGATCAGGAACACTGAAGCTTTCTTT
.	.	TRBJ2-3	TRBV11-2	CASSGPIPATSTDTQYF	TGTGCCAGCAGCGGGCCCATACCAGCGACTAGCACAGATACGCAGTATTTT
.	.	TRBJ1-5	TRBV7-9	CASSSQGSNQPQHF	TGTGCCAGCAGCTCACAGGGAAGCAATCAGCCCCAGCATTTT
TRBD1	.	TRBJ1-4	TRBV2	CASKGRTGGNEKLFF	TGTGCCAGCAAAGGTCGCACAGGGGGGAATGAAAAACTGTTTTTT
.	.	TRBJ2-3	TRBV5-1	CASSLIPGLSTDTQYF	TGCGCCAGCAGCTTGATACCGGGACTTAGCACAGATACGCAGTATTTT
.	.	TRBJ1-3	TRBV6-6	CASSTLMGNTIYF	TGTGCCAGCAGTACCCTAATGGGGAACACCATATATTTT
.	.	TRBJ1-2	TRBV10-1	CASSASTGLPNYGYTF	TGCGCCAGCAGTGCATCGACAGGCCTACCAAACTATGGCTACACCTTC
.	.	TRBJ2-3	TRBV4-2	CASSHQGTDTQYF	TGTGCCAGCAGCCATCAGGGTACAGATACGCAGTATTTT
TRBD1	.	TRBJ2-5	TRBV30	CAWGGQAVGQETQYF	TGTGCCTGGGGGGGACAGGCCGTGGGGCAAGAGACCCAGTACTTC
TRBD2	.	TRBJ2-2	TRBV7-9	CASSTQRGETGELFF	TGTGCCAGCAGCACACAGCGGGGGGAAACCGGGGAGCTGTTTTTT
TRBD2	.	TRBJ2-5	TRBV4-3	CASSQDVVGEGETQYF	TGCGCCAGCAGCCAAGATGTGGTAGGGGAGGGAGAGACCCAGTACTTC
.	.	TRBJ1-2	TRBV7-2	CASSTGLPSDGYTF	TGTGCCAGCAGCACGGGACTCCCGAGTGATGGCTACACCTTC
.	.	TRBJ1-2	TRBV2	CASSSGRGENYGYTF	TGTGCCAGCTCGAGCGGGAGGGGAGAAAACTATGGCTACACCTTC
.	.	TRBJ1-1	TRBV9	CASSAVESRNTEAFF	TGTGCCAGCAGCGCAGTGGAAAGCCGGAACACTGAAGCTTTCTTT
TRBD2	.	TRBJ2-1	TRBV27	CASSSNLAGIPTREQFF	TGTGCCAGCAGTTCAAATTTAGCGGGAATTCCTACAAGGGAGCAGTTCTTC
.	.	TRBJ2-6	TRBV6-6	CASKLSGANVLTF	TGTGCCAGCAAACTCTCTGGGGCCAACGTCCTGACTTTC
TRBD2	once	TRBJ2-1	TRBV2	CASTGAGADLEFF	TGTGCCAGCACCGGAGCGGGGGCCGACCTGGAGTTCTTC
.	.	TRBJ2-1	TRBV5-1	CASSGEAGYNEQFF	TGCGCCAGCAGCGGCGAGGCGGGTTACAATGAGCAGTTCTTC
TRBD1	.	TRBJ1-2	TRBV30	CAWNRQGTGGYTF	TGTGCCTGGAATCGACAGGGGACGGGTGGCTACACCTTC
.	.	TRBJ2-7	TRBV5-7	CASSFLCREQYF	TGTGCCAGCAGCTTTTTATGCCGCGAGCAGTACTTC
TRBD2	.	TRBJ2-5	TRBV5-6	CASSSGLRGEETQYF	TGTGCCAGCAGTTCCGGACTTCGGGGGGAAGAGACCCAGTACTTC
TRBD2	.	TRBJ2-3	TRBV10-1	CASSQLAGGTDTQYF	TGCGCCAGCAGTCAACTAGCGGGGGGCACAGATACGCAGTATTTT
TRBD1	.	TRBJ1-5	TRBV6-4	CASSTTAGQGSNQPQHF	TGTGCCAGCAGCACCACGGCTGGACAGGGTAGCAATCAGCCCCAGCATTTT
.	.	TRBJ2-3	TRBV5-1	CASSLSDGRTDTQYF	TGCGCCAGCAGCTTGTCGGACGGTCGCACAGATACGCAGTATTTT
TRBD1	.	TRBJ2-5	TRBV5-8	CASSLGQGKETQYF	TGTGCCAGCAGCTTAGGACAGGGGAAAGAGACCCAGTACTTC
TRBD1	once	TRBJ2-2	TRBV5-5	CASRGQFTGELFF	TGTGCCAGCAGGGGACAGTTCACCGGGGAGCTGTTTTTT
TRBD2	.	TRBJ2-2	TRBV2	CASSASGVGGELFF	TGTGCCAGCAGCGCTAGCGGAGTGGGCGGGGAGCTGTTTTTT